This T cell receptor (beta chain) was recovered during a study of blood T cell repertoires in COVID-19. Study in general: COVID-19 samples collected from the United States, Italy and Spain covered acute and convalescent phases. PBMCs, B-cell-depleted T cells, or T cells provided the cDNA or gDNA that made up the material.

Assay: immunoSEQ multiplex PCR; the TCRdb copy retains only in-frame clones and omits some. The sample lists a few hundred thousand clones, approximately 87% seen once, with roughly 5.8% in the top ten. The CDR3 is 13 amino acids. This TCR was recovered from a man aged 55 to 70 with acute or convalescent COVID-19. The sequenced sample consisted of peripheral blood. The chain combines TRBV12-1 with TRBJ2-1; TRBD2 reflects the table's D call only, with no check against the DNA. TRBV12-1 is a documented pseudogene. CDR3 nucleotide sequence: TGTGCCAGCAGCTTTGCTCCCGAGAATGAGCAGTTCTTC. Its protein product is CASSFAPENEQFF.